A single sample is the source of the 32 T cell receptor beta chains below, sequenced in a study of post-analysis software for immune sequencing data. Antigen specificity for these receptors is unknown. Study-wide results and limits: Higher frequency in patients than in controls was seen for roughly five TRBV segments, with TRBV5-6, TRBV5-1 and TRBV20-1 among them.

Sequencing libraries made from TCR beta cDNA carried unique molecular identifiers. TCRdb reprocessed the PCR reads via MiXCR and lists one record per CDR3 protein. The sample carries hundreds of thousands of distinct CDR3 sequences, roughly 29% recorded once. The sample consisted of blood. The receptors stem from a girl aged 5 to 17 with multiple sclerosis.

The sample holds a few counts of this clonotype. The V and J genes are TRBV29-1 and TRBJ1-1, with D uncertain. The CDR3 loop spans 11 amino acids. Trimming removed 6 bases at V and 8 bases at J, with 13 bases between. Germline V CDR1 and CDR2: SQVTM, ANQGSEA. The CDR3 sequence: CSVAEPREAFF. The CDR3 nucleotides read TGCAGCGTGGCGGAACCCAGAGAAGCTTTCTTT.

This clonotype was counted between two and nine times. V and J are TRBV7-2 and TRBJ2-7; unclear D gene. Germline assignment: CDR1 SGHTA and CDR2 FQGNSA. The V end lost 1 base, the J end lost 2 bases, and 9 bases lay between the germline ends. The CDR3 has 14 amino acids. The CDR3 region has the DNA TGTGCCAGCAGCTTAGGACCGAACACCTACGAGCAGTACTTC. It encodes CASSLGPNTYEQYF.

The genes are TRBV27 and TRBJ1-6, with D perhaps matching TRBD1 (5 bases). The CDR3 totals 15 residues. Trimming pared 6 bases from V and 9 bases from J, leaving 18 bases between. Germline values: CDR1 MNHEY, CDR2 SMNVEV (reference sequence). The CDR3 coding sequence is TGTGCCAGCAGGGATGCCTGGGTTGGGGGTTCACCCCTCCACTTT. This translates into CASRDAWVGGSPLHF.

This clonotype was counted a few times. The chain couples TRBV7-2 to TRBJ1-4, with D unclear. CDR3 length equals 16 residues. The ends were cut back, 4 bases at V and 8 bases at J, with 20 bases in the middle. Germline values: CDR1 SGHTA, CDR2 FQGNSA. This chain's CDR3 is CASSSDYSRVGEKLFF. As DNA, the CDR3 is TGTGCCAGCAGCTCTGATTACTCTAGAGTGGGGGAAAAACTGTTTTTT.

This clonotype was picked up a small number of times. V and J are TRBV6-6 and TRBJ1-2; no clear D gene. The V and J ends lost 1 base and 8 bases respectively, with 5 bases between them. CDR1 MNHNY and CDR2 SVGAGI come from the germline V gene (reference sequence). The CDR3 sequence is 11 residues long. In DNA, the CDR3 is TGTGCCAGCAGTTACTTTGAAGGCTACACCTTC. As protein: CASSYFEGYTF.

This sequence joins TRBV7-2 and TRBJ2-1, with 9 bases that match TRBD2. Per the germline V gene, CDR1 is SGHTA and CDR2 is FQGNSA. Trimming took 1 base from V and 3 from J; bases not matched to a gene: 7. The CDR3 spans 17 residues. CDR3 DNA sequence: TGTGCCAGCAGCTTAGGGTCTAGCGGGATAATCTACAATGAGCAGTTCTTC. It encodes CASSLGSSGIIYNEQFF.

The sample holds many counts of this clonotype. This chain uses TRBV29-1 with TRBJ2-3; the D call may be TRBD1 or TRBD2 (5 bases each). The CDR3 is 13 amino acids. Germline-derived CDR1 and CDR2 are SQVTM and ANQGSEA. V shed 7 bases and J shed 0 bases, with 11 bases lying between them. For the CDR3, the DNA is TGCAGCGGGACATCGGGAAGCACAGATACGCAGTATTTT. Translated: CSGTSGSTDTQYF.

The table lists this clonotype with a few counts. The genes are TRBV20-1 and TRBJ2-5, with 9 bases fitting TRBD2. V shed 5 bases, J shed 4 bases, and the junction held 8 bases outside the gene matches. Germline CDR1 is DFQATT and CDR2 is SNEGSKA (reference sequence). The length of the CDR3 is 14 residues. The CDR3 spells CSAPKAGGLETQYF. CDR3 coding DNA: TGCAGTGCTCCCAAGGCGGGAGGGTTAGAGACCCAGTACTTC.

This clonotype was counted only a few times. V and J are TRBV7-2 and TRBJ1-5; possibly TRBD1 for D (6 bases). CDR3 length equals 13 residues. V was trimmed by 4 bases and J by 5 bases, leaving 9 bases between them. Germline CDR1 is SGHTA and CDR2 is FQGNSA. CDR3 amino acids: CASSYRVDQPQHF. DNA for the CDR3: TGTGCCAGCAGCTACAGGGTAGATCAGCCCCAGCATTTT.

This clonotype was picked up a small number of times. This may arise from a read error, as a much more abundant clone is one base away. The rearrangement uses TRBV29-1 and TRBJ2-1; D is unresolved. Trimming stripped 7 bases from V and 9 bases from J, with 4 bases between. CDR1 is SQVTM, CDR2 ANQGSEA, per germline. The CDR3 runs to 8 residues. In nucleotides, the CDR3 is TGCAGCGGGAGTGAGCAGTTCTTC. Translation: CSGSEQFF.

The genes are TRBV4-3 and TRBJ2-3; 7 bases align to TRBD2. Germline assignment: CDR1 LGHNA and CDR2 YSLEER. Germline trimming cut 0 bases from V and 4 bases from J; bases unmatched to any gene: 4. The CDR3 totals 15 residues. CDR3 loop: CASSQDRGRADTQYF. For the CDR3, the DNA is TGCGCCAGCAGCCAAGATCGGGGGAGGGCAGATACGCAGTATTTT.

This clonotype has more than one count but fewer than ten. The chain carries TRBV10-3 and TRBJ2-5; no firm D call. The V end was cut by 3 bases, the J end by 4 bases, with 12 bases between. The CDR3 contains 14 residues. Germline lookup yields CDR1 ENHRY and CDR2 SYGVKD. CDR3 sequence reads: CAISDPLVGETQYF. CDR3 bases: TGTGCCATCAGTGACCCCCTGGTGGGAGAGACCCAGTACTTC.

The chain uses TRBV6-6 and TRBJ1-2, with D possibly matching TRBD1 (5 bases). The germline CDR1 and CDR2 sequences are MNHNY and SVGAGI (reference sequence). This CDR3 is built from 14 residues. V was cut by 2 bases and J by 0 bases, with 7 bases left in between. CDR3 sequence (DNA): TGTGCCAGCAGTTACCGACAGTCTAACTATGGCTACACCTTC. This encodes CASSYRQSNYGYTF.

This clonotype came up a few times. The V and J genes are TRBV20-1 and TRBJ2-1; 8 bases map to TRBD2. This CDR3 has 17 residues. Trimming cost V 4 bases and J 1 base; bases outside gene matches: 12. CDR1 is DFQATT and CDR2 is SNEGSKA in the germline V gene (reference sequence). For the CDR3, the DNA is TGCAGTGCTAAGACCAGACCGGGACTAGATTCCTACAATGAGCAGTTCTTC. Translating gives CSAKTRPGLDSYNEQFF.

The rearrangement joins TRBV20-1 to TRBJ1-3; possibly TRBD1 for D (6 bases). The CDR3 runs to 14 residues. Trimming pared 4 bases from V and 2 bases from J, leaving 12 bases between. CDR1 is DFQATT and CDR2 is SNEGSKA in the germline V gene (reference sequence). The CDR3 nucleotides are TGCAGTGCTACAGGGGCGATTACTGGAAACACCATATATTTT. Translating it yields CSATGAITGNTIYF.

This clonotype was recorded a few times. J is TRBJ2-3 and V is TRBV4-2; TRBD2 might be the D (6 bases). V was pared by 3 bases and J by 0 bases, with 13 bases between. The length of the CDR3 is 16 residues. The germline V gene encodes CDR1 LGHNA and CDR2 YNFKEQ. The CDR3 spells CASSQGPGTSTDTQYF. The DNA for the CDR3 is TGTGCCAGCAGCCAGGGACCCGGGACTAGCACAGATACGCAGTATTTT.

The chain is built from TRBV7-9 and TRBJ2-7; 7 bases agree with TRBD1. CDR1 and CDR2 from the germline V gene are SEHNR and FQNEAQ (reference sequence). V was clipped by 9 bases and J by 0 bases; unmatched bases: 11. The CDR3 is 15 residues long. For the CDR3, the DNA is TGTGCCAGTAGACCCCCCAGGGGGAACTCCTACGAGCAGTACTTC. Its protein product is CASRPPRGNSYEQYF.

The chain is built from TRBV10-3 and TRBJ2-4; a possible D gene is TRBD2 (5 bases). The CDR3 runs 15 residues. Germline lookup yields CDR1 ENHRY and CDR2 SYGVKD. Trimming left V 5 bases short and J 6 bases short, with 17 bases between. In DNA form, the CDR3 reads TGTGCCATCAGTTCTAGCCCCCAAAACGGAAACATTCAGTACTTC. Encoded protein: CAISSSPQNGNIQYF.

This clonotype showed up many times. The V call is TRBV10-3, the J call TRBJ2-1, with 7 nucleotides matching TRBD2. The CDR3 loop spans 16 amino acids. CDR1 is ENHRY, CDR2 SYGVKD, per germline. Trimming removed 6 bases from V and 5 bases from J; junction bases left unmatched: 13. The chain's CDR3 is CAIREELAGVDNEQFF. CDR3 sequence (DNA): TGTGCCATCAGGGAGGAGTTAGCGGGTGTTGACAATGAGCAGTTCTTC.

The chain carries TRBV28 and TRBJ2-7; unclear D gene. Germline loops: CDR1 MDHEN, CDR2 SYDVKM. Trimming took off 6 bases at V and 3 bases at J, with 15 bases between the two ends. The CDR3 extends over 14 amino acids. CDR3 DNA: TGTGCCAGCAGAACCTCGTTTGGCGACTACGAGCAGTACTTC. It specifies CASRTSFGDYEQYF.

The table lists this clonotype with many counts. V usage is TRBV27 and J usage is TRBJ1-5, with 9 positions matching TRBD1. V shed 6 bases and J 6 bases; nucleotides not matched to a gene: 6. The germline V gene encodes CDR1 MNHEY and CDR2 SMNVEV (reference sequence). This CDR3 spans 14 amino acids. This CDR3 reads CASSRQGGGQPQHF. Here the CDR3 DNA reads TGTGCCAGCAGCCGACAGGGGGGGGGTCAGCCCCAGCATTTT.

This clonotype was observed a handful of times. V usage is TRBV28 and J usage is TRBJ2-5, with 10 bases aligning to TRBD2. Near its end, the DNA agrees better with TRBJ2-7, so the J call may be wrong. The CDR3 has 14 residues. CDR1 is MDHEN, CDR2 SYDVKM, per germline. Here the CDR3 reads CASSFLAGEYEQYF. CDR3 bases: TGTGCCAGCAGTTTTCTAGCGGGAGAGTACGAGCAGTACTTC.

The chain has TRBV25-1 and TRBJ2-1; TRBD2 matches 10 bases. The CDR3 is 16 residues long. CDR1 is MGHDK, CDR2 SYGVNS, per germline. The J segment lost 3 bases and the V segment lost 5 bases, leaving 7 bases of the junction unmatched. CDR3 coding DNA: TGTGCCAGCAGTACCTCTAGCGGGGGATTCTACAATGAGCAGTTCTTC. Translating it yields CASSTSSGGFYNEQFF.

This chain joins TRBV6-2 or TRBV6-3 and TRBJ2-7; tentatively, D is TRBD1 or TRBD2 (7 bases each). Per germline, CDR1 MNHEY and CDR2 SVGEGT. The V end lost 7 bases, the J end lost 3 bases, and 22 bases lay between the germline ends. The CDR3 covers 16 residues. CDR3 protein: CASTQGGRRINYEQYF. In nucleotides, the CDR3 is TGTGCCAGCACCCAGGGGGGGCGAAGAATAAACTACGAGCAGTACTTC.

This clonotype was observed a single time. J is TRBJ2-2 and V is TRBV5-1, with a possible D match to TRBD2 (6 bases). V lost 2 bases, J lost 3 bases, and 11 bases lay in between. CDR1 and CDR2 (germline): SGHRS, YFSETQ. The CDR3 is made up of 15 amino acids. The CDR3 DNA reads as TGCGCCAGCAGCTTCGCTAGCGTCGACACCGGGGAGCTGTTTTTT. Translated, it gives CASSFASVDTGELFF.

This clonotype occurred many times. The gene calls are TRBV29-1 and TRBJ2-3, with D possibly TRBD2 on 5 matching bases. The V end lost 3 bases, the J end lost 9 bases, and 13 bases lay between the germline ends. CDR3 length equals 12 residues. Germline CDR1 and CDR2: SQVTM and ANQGSEA. The CDR3: CSVDSESGTQYF. CDR3 DNA sequence: TGCAGCGTTGATTCGGAGTCGGGGACGCAGTATTTT.

In this sample, this clonotype turned up once. The chain is built from TRBV6-1 and TRBJ2-3; weak D call: TRBD1 (5 bases). V gave up 6 bases and J gave up 0 bases, with 13 bases separating them. Germline V gives CDR1 MNHNS, CDR2 SASEGT. This CDR3 is 15 amino acids long. CDR3 DNA: TGTGCCAGCAGCTCTGACAGACTCAGCACAGATACGCAGTATTTT. It is translated as CASSSDRLSTDTQYF.

The rearrangement joins TRBV20-1 to TRBJ1-5; TRBD1 matches at 8 bases. V gave up 0 bases and J gave up 5 bases; unmatched junction bases: 15. Germline-derived CDR1 and CDR2 are DFQATT and SNEGSKA (reference sequence). There are 18 residues in the CDR3. The CDR3 nucleotides read TGCAGTGCTAGAGATTTGTCTCAGGGGGCAGGTGCGGATCAGCCCCAGCATTTT. Residues: CSARDLSQGAGADQPQHF.

The CDR3 region has the DNA TGTGCCAGCAGCCCCGACAGGGCGGGACGGCCCCAGCATTTT. Protein product: CASSPDRAGRPQHF. This chain links TRBV6-6 with TRBJ1-5; 7 nucleotides align to TRBD1. The CDR3 extends over 14 amino acids. Trimming cost V 6 bases and J 9 bases; bases outside gene matches: 11. Germline assignment: CDR1 MNHNY and CDR2 SVGAGI (reference sequence).

There are many counts of this clonotype. The CDR3 region has the DNA TGTGCCAGCAGCCGGGGACTAGCGGGCGAGACCCAGTACTTC. This codes for CASSRGLAGETQYF. This chain uses TRBV27 with TRBJ2-5; 12 nucleotides align to TRBD2. This CDR3 region has 14 residues. V was clipped by 6 bases and J by 5 bases; unmatched bases: 4. Germline V lookup: CDR1 MNHEY, CDR2 SMNVEV (reference sequence).

The chain joins TRBV7-8 to TRBJ2-7; 8 bases match TRBD2. The CDR3 contains 19 residues. The germline V gene encodes CDR1 SGHVS and CDR2 FQNEAQ. V was clipped by 5 bases and J by 2 bases; unmatched bases: 20. The DNA for the CDR3 is TGTGCCAGCAGCCGTGGTAGCGGGGAGGCACGCCTGAGGGCCTACGAGCAGTACTTC. Amino acids: CASSRGSGEARLRAYEQYF. Drawing the rest from reference TRBV7-8 and TRBJ2-7, the complete variable domain is GAGVSQSPRYKVAKRGQDVALRCDPISGHVSLFWYQQALGQGPEFLTYFQNEAQLDKSGLPSDRFFAERPEGSVSTLKIQRTQQEDSAVYLCASSRGSGEARLRAYEQYFGPGTRLTVT.

The rearrangement uses TRBV6-4 and TRBJ2-2; D gene uncertain. The V and J ends lost 7 bases and 4 bases respectively, with 16 bases between them. The length of the CDR3 is 15 residues. CDR1 and CDR2 from the germline V gene are MRHNA and SNTAGT. The CDR3 bases are TGTGCCAGCACCCCACTCGGGCGAATCACCGGGGAGCTGTTTTTT. Protein: CASTPLGRITGELFF.